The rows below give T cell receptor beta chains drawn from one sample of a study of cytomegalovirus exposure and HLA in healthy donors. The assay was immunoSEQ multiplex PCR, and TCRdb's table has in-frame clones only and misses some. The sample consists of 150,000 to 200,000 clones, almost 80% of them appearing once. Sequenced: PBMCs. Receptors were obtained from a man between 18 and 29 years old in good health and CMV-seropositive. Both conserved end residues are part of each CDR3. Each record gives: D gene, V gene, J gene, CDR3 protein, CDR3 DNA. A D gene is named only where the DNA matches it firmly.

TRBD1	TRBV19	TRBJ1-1	CASSILGQATEAFF	TGTGCCAGTAGTATTCTTGGACAGGCCACTGAAGCTTTCTTT
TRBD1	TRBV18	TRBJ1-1	CASSPQGAATEAFF	TGTGCCAGCTCACCACAGGGGGCGGCCACTGAAGCTTTCTTT
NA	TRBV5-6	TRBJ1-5	CASSLYPGMVQPQHF	TGTGCCAGCAGCTTGTATCCGGGAATGGTTCAGCCCCAGCATTTT
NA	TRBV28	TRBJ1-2	CASSLTGDNYGYTF	TGTGCCAGCAGTTTAACGGGGGATAACTATGGCTACACCTTC
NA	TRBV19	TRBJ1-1	CASYGHNTEAFF	TGTGCCAGTTATGGACATAACACTGAAGCTTTCTTT
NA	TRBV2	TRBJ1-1	CASIYRSNTEASF	TGTGCCAGCATCTACAGGTCGAACACTGAAGCTTCCTTT
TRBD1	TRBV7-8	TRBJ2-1	CASSLIGTGAHNEQFF	TGTGCCAGCAGCTTAATCGGGACAGGGGCCCACAATGAGCAGTTCTTC
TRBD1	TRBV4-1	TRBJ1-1	CASSPGVDREQRAFF	TGCGCCAGCAGCCCTGGAGTCGACAGGGAACAGAGGGCTTTCTTT
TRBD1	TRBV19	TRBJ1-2	CASSRGQYGYTF	TGTGCCAGTAGTAGGGGACAGTATGGCTACACCTTC
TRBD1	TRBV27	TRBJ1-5	CASSLSSAGGSGQPQHF	TGTGCCAGCAGTTTATCGTCGGCAGGGGGGTCGGGTCAGCCCCAGCATTTT
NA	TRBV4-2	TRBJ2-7	CASSQDLSVYEQYF	TGTGCCAGCAGCCAAGATCTTAGTGTTTACGAGCAGTACTTC
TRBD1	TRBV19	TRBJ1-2	CASSMTGGNYGYTF	TGTGCCAGTAGTATGACAGGGGGTAACTATGGCTACACCTTC
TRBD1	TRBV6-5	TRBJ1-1	CASSPTGGGGAFF	TGTGCCAGCAGCCCGACAGGGGGCGGAGGAGCTTTCTTT
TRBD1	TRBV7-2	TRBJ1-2	CASSIGLYRGEGYGYTF	TGTGCCAGCAGCATCGGCCTCTACAGGGGAGAGGGCTATGGCTACACCTTC
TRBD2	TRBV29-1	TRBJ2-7	CSVAREGREQYF	TGCAGCGTTGCCAGGGAGGGCCGCGAGCAGTACTTC
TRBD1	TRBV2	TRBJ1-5	CASSVDREKPQHF	TGTGCCAGCAGCGTTGACAGGGAGAAGCCCCAGCATTTT
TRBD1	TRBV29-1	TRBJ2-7	CSVGQGADFSYEQYF	TGCAGCGTAGGACAGGGGGCTGACTTCTCCTACGAGCAGTACTTC
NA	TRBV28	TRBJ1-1	CASNLGTGNTEAFF	TGTGCCAGCAACCTCGGAACAGGGAACACTGAAGCTTTCTTT
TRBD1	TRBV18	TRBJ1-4	CASSPPGQGNEKLFF	TGTGCCAGCTCCCCCCCGGGACAGGGGAATGAAAAACTGTTTTTT
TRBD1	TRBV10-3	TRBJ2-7	CAISEWGQGGVPYEQYF	TGTGCCATCAGTGAGTGGGGACAGGGAGGGGTCCCCTACGAGCAGTACTTC
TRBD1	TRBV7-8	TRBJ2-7	CASSPAGGVEQYF	TGTGCCAGCAGCCCGGCAGGGGGCGTCGAGCAGTACTTC
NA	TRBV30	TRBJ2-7	CAWSALYEQYF	TGTGCCTGGAGTGCATTGTACGAGCAGTACTTC